This T cell receptor (beta chain) stems from a study of beta chain features in type 1 diabetes. Reverse transcribing all isolated RNA meant expressed TCRB transcripts were sequenced. The method was immunoSEQ multiplex PCR; TCRdb's version includes in-frame clones alone and lacks a portion of them. Among roughly 240,000 clones, 24% were seen once, and the ten largest hold around 0.012%. With V trimmed by 8 bases and J by 4 bases, 7 bases remained unmatched. CDR3 length: 14 amino acids. CDR1 and CDR2 from the germline V gene are SEHNR and FQNEAQ (reference sequence). General study results and limits: There was a moderate but significant shortening of TCRB CDR3s in all four CD4+ subsets of Type 1 diabetes patients.

Only a few counts were recorded for this clone. Its antigen is not identified. This rearrangement joins TRBV7-9 to TRBJ2-2; 7 nucleotides agree with TRBD1. This sequence originates from a woman under 40 with type 1 diabetes. Sequenced sample: naive CD4+ T cells from blood. This chain's CDR3 is CASGRQGSTGELFF. The CDR3 coding sequence is TGTGCCAGCGGTCGACAGGGTAGCACCGGGGAGCTGTTTTTT.